The entry below describes one T cell receptor beta chain. These data come from a study of blood T cell repertoires in COVID-19. Assay: immunoSEQ multiplex PCR; the TCRdb copy retains only in-frame clones and omits some. The sample lists 90,000 to 100,000 clones; over 80% were seen once. This CDR3 has 14 residues. Trimming cost V 7 bases and J 2 bases; bases outside gene matches: 2. CDR1 and CDR2 from the germline V gene are MDHEN and SYDVKM. The TCR comes from a man between 70 and 80 years old with active or convalescent COVID-19. The source material was peripheral blood. The chain links TRBV28 to TRBJ2-1, with 10 bases lining up with TRBD2. The CDR3 spells CASTLAGAYNEQFF. For the CDR3, the DNA is TGTGCCAGCACCCTAGCGGGGGCCTACAATGAGCAGTTCTTC.